The 17 T cell receptor beta chains in this list originate from one sample, sequenced in a study of tissue T cells after allogeneic stem cell transplantation. The table came from immunoSEQ multiplex PCR; TCRdb's copy has only in-frame clones and leaves some out. Of thousands of clones listed, about two fifths are singletons. Time point denoted: mouse harvest day 14 after allogeneic transplant. Mouse grafts combined 10^7 T-cell-depleted bone marrow cells with 10^6 splenic CD5+ T cells. Sequencing was performed on skin. The receptors come from a female BALB/c mouse given C57BL/6 T cells with graft-versus-host disease after an allogeneic hematopoietic cell transplant.

Comment on this clone: Gene names and germline match the mouse. The read ends 1 residue before the CDR3 terminus; that terminus is restored from the germline J gene. The chain has TRBV20 and TRBJ2-4; 10 nucleotides line up with TRBD2. This CDR3 comprises 13 residues. Germline V gene sequence: CDR1 GFQATS, CDR2 STVNSAI. J gave up 7 bases and V 5 bases, and 6 bases lay outside the gene matches. The CDR3: CGAYWGGRDTLYF. The covered CDR3 bases are TGTGGTGCTTACTGGGGGGGTAGGGACACCTTGTAC.

A remark on this clone: Gene names and germline match the mouse. The read terminates 1 residue ahead of where the CDR3 ends, so the germline J gene completes it. V is TRBV26 and J is TRBJ1-1, with unresolved D. The CDR3 covers 12 residues. The germline V and J ends were trimmed by 2 bases and 6 bases, with 7 bases remaining between them. Germline CDR1 and CDR2: KGHPV and FQNQEV (reference sequence). The CDR3 bases that were read are TGTGCCAGCAGTCTGGGACGGGCAGAAGTCTTC. Encoded protein: CASSLGRAEVF. The full CDR3 protein reads CASSLGRAEVFF.

This clone was counted only a few times. The gene names given are mouse names. The read halts 1 residue ahead of the CDR3 end, with the missing end drawn from the germline J gene. The V and J genes are TRBV20 and TRBJ1-2, with D uncertain. The CDR3 is made up of 11 amino acids. From germline, CDR1 is GFQATS and CDR2 STVNSAI. Trimming took off 3 bases at V and 2 bases at J, with 4 bases between the two ends. CDR3 residues: CGASGNSDYTF. The sequenced part of the CDR3 DNA is TGTGGTGCTAGCGGCAACTCCGACTACACC. Full variable domain (rest looked up from reference TRBV20 and TRBJ1-2): GALVYQYPRRTICKSGTSMRMECQAVGFQATSVAWYRQSPQKTFELIALSTVNSAIKYEQNFTQEKFPISHPNLSFSSMTVLNAYLEDRGLYLCGASGNSDYTFGSGTRLLVI.

Remarks on this clone: Genes here carry mouse names. The read ends 1 residue shy of where the CDR3 ends; the end is completed using the germline J gene. The V call is TRBV16, the J call TRBJ2-7; 10 nucleotides match TRBD2. With V trimmed by 0 bases and J by 4 bases, 3 bases remained unmatched. This CDR3 has 15 residues. Germline V lookup: CDR1 SGHSA, CDR2 FRNQAP. The covered CDR3 bases are TGTGCAAGCAGCTTAGAGTCTGGGGGGGCTTATGAACAGTAC. Amino acids: CASSLESGGAYEQY. In full, the CDR3 is CASSLESGGAYEQYF. Full variable domain (rest looked up from reference TRBV16 and TRBJ2-7): NAGVIQTPRHKVTGKGQEATLWCEPISGHSAVFWYRQTIVQGLEFLTYFRNQAPIDDSGMPKERFSAQMPNQSHSTLKIQSTQPQDSAVYLCASSLESGGAYEQYFGPGTRLTVL.

As regards this clone: Gene names follow the mouse nomenclature. The read finishes 1 residue shy of the CDR3 end, and the germline J gene is used to complete it. This chain uses TRBV31 with TRBJ1-3, with 10 nucleotides matching TRBD1. Germline V CDR1 and CDR2: GKSSPN, SITVG. V gave up 0 bases and J gave up 4 bases; unmatched junction bases: 3. The CDR3 spans 15 residues. CDR3 sequence reads: CAWSLGTGDGNTLYF. Partial CDR3 DNA: TGTGCCTGGAGTCTCGGGACAGGGGACGGAAATACGCTCTAT.

Of note for this clone: Genes and germline are mouse. The read falls 1 residue short of the CDR3 end, and the missing part is taken from the germline J gene. The chain links TRBV12-2 to TRBJ2-4; 8 positions agree with TRBD2. Losses at the gene ends were 0 bases for V and 3 bases for J; bases not matched to a gene: 4. Germline-derived CDR1 and CDR2 are SGHLS and HYDKME. The CDR3 length is 15 residues. The DNA read from the CDR3 is TGTGCCAGCTCTCTCGACCTGGGGGGCCAAAACACCTTGTAC. It specifies CASSLDLGGQNTLY. The whole CDR3 sequence is CASSLDLGGQNTLYF.

This clone was seen a few times. Genes and germline come from the mouse. The CDR3 extends 1 residue past the end of the read, so its final part is completed from the germline J gene. The rearrangement uses TRBV26 and TRBJ1-1, with a tentative D call TRBD1 (6 bases). Germline V lookup: CDR1 KGHPV, CDR2 FQNQEV (reference sequence). The CDR3 totals 15 residues. Trimming stripped 5 bases from V and 0 bases from J, with 13 bases between. CDR3 residues: CASSSLQGANTEVFF. CDR3 DNA, as far as it was read: TGTGCCAGCAGTTCCCTACAGGGAGCAAACACAGAAGTCTTC.

On this clone itself: Germline and genes: mouse. The read stops 1 residue short of the end of the CDR3; the missing end is completed from the germline J gene. The chain employs TRBV12-2 and TRBJ2-7; D unclear. V was trimmed by 0 bases and J by 0 bases, leaving 5 bases between them. The CDR3 runs to 13 residues. Germline loops: CDR1 SGHLS, CDR2 HYDKME. The DNA read from the CDR3 is TGTGCCAGCTCTCTCGACGGCTCCTATGAACAGTAC. Translating it yields CASSLDGSYEQY. The whole CDR3 reads CASSLDGSYEQYF.

On this clone: Mouse gene names apply. The CDR3 end lies 1 residue beyond the end of the read and is filled in from the germline J gene. The chain employs TRBV26 and TRBJ2-2; 8 bases agree with TRBD1. This CDR3 region has 15 residues. V lost 2 bases to trimming and J lost 2 bases; unmatched junction nucleotides: 1. Germline V gene lookup returns CDR1 KGHPV and CDR2 FQNQEV (reference sequence). The CDR3 bases that were read are TGTGCCAGCAGTCTGGGGGACAGGAACACCGGGCAGCTCTAC. It codes for CASSLGDRNTGQLY. The whole CDR3 sequence reads CASSLGDRNTGQLYF.

This clone was seen once. Gene names are mouse gene names. The read terminates 1 residue before the CDR3 end, so the remaining end is supplied by the germline J gene. The chain carries TRBV26 and TRBJ2-5; possible D gene TRBD1, 5 bases. V lost 5 bases and J 6 bases, leaving 12 bases between the germline ends. The CDR3 totals 13 residues. CDR1 is KGHPV and CDR2 is FQNQEV in the germline V gene (reference sequence). The CDR3 bases that were read are TGTGCCAGCAGTTCCAGGGATGGCGACACCCAGTAC. As protein: CASSSRDGDTQY. The entire CDR3 protein is CASSSRDGDTQYF.

This clone was seen a few times. The listed genes are named as in mouse. With the read ending 1 residue before the CDR3 end, the germline J gene is used to fill in that end. V and J are TRBV15 and TRBJ2-4; D gene unclear. The CDR3 contains 12 residues. CDR1 is SGHND, CDR2 FRSKSL, per germline. Trimming shortened V by 3 bases and J by 5 bases, and 6 bases separated the two germline ends. The CDR3 loop is CASSLDGNTLYF. The part of the CDR3 DNA that was read is TGTGCCAGCAGTTTGGACGGAAACACCTTGTAC.

This clone was recorded a few times. The genes are named according to mouse. Sequencing ends 1 residue short of the CDR3 end; the germline J gene provides the rest. The chain carries TRBV1 and TRBJ2-5, with D perhaps matching TRBD1 (7 bases). This CDR3 contains 14 residues. V was trimmed by 0 bases and J by 6 bases, leaving 10 bases between them. Germline lookup yields CDR1 NSQYPW and CDR2 LRSPGD (reference sequence). The CDR3 region is CTCSAERGRDTQYF. The CDR3 DNA, read in part, is TGCACCTGCAGTGCAGAGAGGGGGCGGGACACCCAGTAC.

This clone was detected only a few times. Genes here carry mouse names. The read finishes 1 residue shy of the CDR3 end, and the germline J gene is used to complete it. The rearrangement links TRBV26 to TRBJ2-7; TRBD2 matches 9 bases. The CDR3 covers 15 residues. Germline V gene lookup returns CDR1 KGHPV and CDR2 FQNQEV (reference sequence). Trimming cost V 3 bases and J 0 bases; bases outside gene matches: 3. The CDR3 sequence is CASSLLGGRSYEQYF. The DNA read from the CDR3 is TGTGCCAGCAGTCTTTTGGGGGGGCGCTCCTATGAACAGTAC.

A note on this clone: Gene names refer to mouse genes. The read ends 1 residue early relative to the CDR3; the germline J gene fills the gap. The chain couples TRBV12-1 to TRBJ1-2; D ambiguous. CDR1 and CDR2 (germline): SGHSN, HYEKVE. Trimming removed 6 bases from V and 6 bases from J, with 4 bases in between. The CDR3 is 9 amino acids. The CDR3 protein is CASPTDYTF. CDR3 bases read: TGTGCCAGCCCCACCGACTACACC.

In the case of this clone: The germline and genes are mouse ones. The observed sequence ends 1 residue before the CDR3 terminus, with the missing tail filled in from the germline J gene. This chain uses TRBV5 with TRBJ2-7; 8 bases line up with TRBD2. The ends lost 0 bases at V and 4 bases at J; junction bases unmatched: 2. The CDR3 length is 14 residues. CDR1 is LGHNA, CDR2 YNLKQL, per germline (reference sequence). The CDR3 sequence: CASSQEWGGYEQYF. The sequenced part of the CDR3 DNA is TGTGCCAGCAGCCAAGAGTGGGGGGGGTATGAACAGTAC.

On this clone itself: Genes and germline are mouse. The DNA ends 1 residue before the CDR3 does, and the rest of the CDR3 is filled in from the germline J gene. The same CDR3 arises from other DNA sequences in this sample as well. The chain links TRBV26 to TRBJ1-1, with D unresolved. Germline V gene sequence: CDR1 KGHPV, CDR2 FQNQEV (reference sequence). Trimming cost V 2 bases and J 1 base, with 2 bases left between them. CDR3 length: 12 residues. The CDR3 sequence: CASSLTNTEVFF. The CDR3 DNA, read in part, is TGTGCCAGCAGTCTGACGAACACAGAAGTCTTC.

Turning to this clone: Gene and germline names: mouse. The read gets to within 1 residue of the CDR3 end, and the germline J gene fills in the rest. The V call is TRBV20, the J call TRBJ2-7; 8 bases line up with TRBD2. Germline CDR1 is GFQATS and CDR2 is STVNSAI. CDR3 length: 15 amino acids. The V segment lost 0 bases and the J segment 7 bases; nucleotides outside the gene matches: 11. CDR3 loop: CGARDRLGGAREQYF. The CDR3 DNA, read in part, is TGTGGTGCTAGGGACCGGTTGGGGGGGGCGAGGGAACAGTAC.